The source of this TCR beta chain is a study of blood T cell repertoires in COVID-19. Study background: The analysed material was cDNA or gDNA that came from T cells, B-cell-depleted T cells, or PBMCs.

The table lists this clone with a count of one. Original data processing: Amplification with reference gene primers provided the estimates of nucleated cell counts. The protocol was immunoSEQ multiplex PCR, while the TCRdb copy is restricted to in-frame clones and leaves out a portion. V, J and clone size are taken as reported in that table, and D and trimming were inferred from the DNA itself. Of about 80,000 clones in the sample, approximately 79% were seen once. Sequences were obtained from peripheral blood. This clonotype originated in a man aged 65-85 years with active or convalescent COVID-19.

CDR3 bases: TGTGCCAGCAGTCCGATCCCGGGACAGGGATGGGGTGAAAAACTGTTTTTT. Its translation: CASSPIPGQGWGEKLFF. This chain joins TRBV28 and TRBJ1-4; TRBD1 matches at 9 bases. V dropped 5 bases and J dropped 7; count of bases not matched to a gene: 14. The CDR3 extends over 17 amino acids. Germline V lookup: CDR1 MDHEN, CDR2 SYDVKM. Using reference TRBV28 and TRBJ1-4 for the parts outside the CDR3, the full variable domain is DVKVTQSSRYLVKRTGEKVFLECVQDMDHENMFWYRQDPGLGLRLIYFSYDVKMKEKGDIPEGYSVSREKKERFSLILESASTNQTSMYLCASSPIPGQGWGEKLFFGSGTQLSVL.